This T cell receptor (beta chain) stems from a study of T cells in Graves' hyperthyroidism and ophthalmopathy (dated by TCRdb to the late 2010s). About the investigation overall: Peripheral blood was collected at initial diagnosis, before any treatment. The study also compared thyroid tissue and blood T-cell repertoires from several Graves' hyperthyroidism patients. TCR Vbeta CDR3 sequencing of some 140 peripheral blood samples (roughly 43 ophthalmopathy, 75 hyperthyroidism and some 17 progressor patients) is reported in the paper. Prospective prediction of ophthalmopathy was tested in an independent validation cohort of about 19 hyperthyroidism patients and some 17 patients who later progressed to ophthalmopathy. TCR V-J signatures able to tell the groups apart were searched for in a discovery cohort of about a hundred patients, of whom about 40 had Graves' ophthalmopathy and around 58 had stable Graves' hyperthyroidism. The approximately 100 discovery patients were divided at random into training and test sets in a 7:3 ratio. After blood sampling, hyperthyroidism patients were treated with methimazole at a starting dose of 30 mg daily, and ophthalmopathy patients were treated with high-dose intravenous methylprednisolone.

Points the paper makes about the study in general: Most expanded thyroid clonotypes (frequency above 0.001) were also detected in blood, suggesting blood repertoires may reflect thyroid immune responses. A model built on a 13 V-J signature distinguished ophthalmopathy from stable hyperthyroidism, reaching around 90% sensitivity and around 81% specificity in cross-validation and 80%/75% in testing. During validation, the model predicted progression to ophthalmopathy a median of approximately 6.5 months ahead of onset, with around 65% sensitivity and 72% to 80% specificity. No statistical method was used to fix the sample size in advance, and group allocation was not hidden from the investigators.

Ophthalmopathy patients had moderately to severely active disease, with a Clinical Activity Score of 3 or more, a NOSPECS grade of 4 or more, and a disease duration of less than 3 months. Any patient with an uncontrolled infection, another autoimmune disease, pregnancy or lactation was excluded. Diagnoses were based on clinical symptoms, serum thyroxine and TRAb, thyroid ultrasound and orbital computed tomography. PBMCs were separated from under 12 ml of fresh peripheral blood using Ficoll-Paque density gradient centrifugation. Total RNA was extracted with Trizol reagent, and quality was checked on an Agilent 2100 Bioanalyzer. In the case of this clonotype: This clone's antigen is unknown. No per-base quality is available; no much larger clone lies one base away.

TCR beta CDR3 regions were amplified from RNA transcripts. The first round of RT-PCR for the TCR CDR3 was performed with the HTBI primer set and the Qiagen OneStep RT-PCR kit. Libraries were constructed in a second round of multiplex PCR, after which size selection and purification were performed. Sequencing of the libraries was done on an Illumina HiSeq2000 using paired-end 100 bp reads. The authors' pipeline ran thus. SOAPnuke was used to process the raw data, removing reads that contained adapters or uncalled bases, had a mean Phred below 15, or lacked an exact match to the constant primer or identifier. COPE v1.2.5 was used to merge high-quality paired reads, and clonotypes were defined as unique nucleotide sequences. MiTCR v1.1 was used to align the clonotypes against IMGT TRBV, TRBD and TRBJ reference segments. The analysis was restricted to V-J combinations with a frequency above 0.0001, which together covered roughly 99% of the repertoires. A TCS score was defined as the ratio between F50 (clonal expansion) and ExV (chaos), using BLOSUM62-based TCRdist between CDR3 peptides within each V-J. Welch's t-statistics and random forest reduced several hundred V-J features to roughly 13, which were used in a naive Bayes classifier (R e1071). Using fastp at Q25 and MiXCR, TCRdb reprocessed the public reads and kept productive beta chains. Rows are combined by CDR3 protein, so each entry shows the most common genes and DNA. TCRdb's processing, not the study's, gives the V and J calls here. This sample has around 300,000 distinct CDR3 sequences in its table, and about an eighth of those were observed once. The top ten clones comprise 34% of the sample.

The source material was blood. This receptor was identified in a woman aged 40 to 50 with Graves' ophthalmopathy.

The CDR3 loop reads CASSPGLGGAADTQYF. The DNA reads as follows: TGTGCCAGCAGCCCCGGGTTGGGGGGGGCGGCAGATACGCAGTATTTT. Rearrangement joined TRBV5-4 to TRBJ2-3; a tentative D call is TRBD2 (7 bases match). In the germline V gene (reference sequence), CDR1 corresponds to SGHNT and CDR2 to YYREEE. The CDR3 holds 16 amino acids from the cysteine to the phenylalanine. This entry keeps only the CDR3 DNA: 48 bases, framed from base 1. V loses 4 bases of germline sequence and J loses 4 bases, and the interval between the two ends is 19 bases.